The rows below give T cell receptor beta chains drawn from one sample of a study of blood T cell repertoires in COVID-19. Libraries were prepared by immunoSEQ multiplex PCR; TCRdb keeps only in-frame clonotypes and omits some of them. The table shows almost 200,000 clones, with around 92% occurring only once. Source material: PBMCs or T cells enriched from blood (not recorded which). Receptors were obtained from a woman younger than 30 who had recovered from COVID-19. Each CDR3 is given with its conserved first and last residue. The D gene is left open where the match is weak. Expanded clones are given a class, and other clones once, few, many or no size at all.

d_gene,v_gene,j_gene,abundance,CDR3nt,CDR3aa
TRBD1,TRBV6-5,TRBJ1-6,-,TGTGCCAGCAGTTCCGGACAGGGGTTAAGTTCACCCCTCCACTTT,CASSSGQGLSSPLHF
-,TRBV14,TRBJ1-2,-,TGTGCCAGCAGCCAAGACCTATTCTATGGCTACACCTTC,CASSQDLFYGYTF
TRBD1,TRBV7-9,TRBJ1-3,-,TGTGCCAGCAGCTTAGTTGGGACAGGGGGCCCTTTCTCTGGAAACACCATATATTTT,CASSLVGTGGPFSGNTIYF
-,TRBV11-2,TRBJ1-6,-,TGTGCCAGCAGCTTAAGGAACAGCCCATATAATTCACCCCTCCACTTT,CASSLRNSPYNSPLHF
TRBD1,TRBV19,TRBJ1-5,-,TGTGCCAGTAGCGGACAGGGGGCGATCAATCAGCCCCAGCATTTT,CASSGQGAINQPQHF
TRBD1,TRBV29-1,TRBJ1-2,once,TGCAGCGTTGAAGAACCACAGGGGCCAGTTAACTATGGCTACACCTTC,CSVEEPQGPVNYGYTF
-,TRBV24-1,TRBJ2-1,-,TGTGCCACCAGTGATTCGGGGTTCGATGAGCAGTTCTTC,CATSDSGFDEQFF
-,TRBV30,TRBJ1-1,-,TGTGCCTGGAGTGGTCTGAACGGGAACACTGAAGCTTTCTTT,CAWSGLNGNTEAFF
-,TRBV5-1,TRBJ1-6,once,TGCGCCAGTCGGACAACCGCGAATAATTCACCCCTCCACTTT,CASRTTANNSPLHF
-,TRBV28,TRBJ1-1,-,TGTGCCAGCAGTTCATACCGACAGGAAATGAACACTGAAGCTTTCTTT,CASSSYRQEMNTEAFF
TRBD1,TRBV5-1,TRBJ2-7,-,TGCGCCAGCAGCTTGGCGGACAGGGGGGACGAGCAGTACTTC,CASSLADRGDEQYF
-,TRBV30,TRBJ1-2,once,TGTGCCTGGAGTGTTAACAGCCAGGGGTTTATTGGCTACACCTTC,CAWSVNSQGFIGYTF